One sample yielded the 21 T cell receptor beta chains listed below, sequenced in a study of OX40 agonist ivuxolimab in advanced cancers. Produced via immunoSEQ multiplex PCR; TCRdb's table is partial and in-frame only. The sample lists approximately 60,000 clones, 85% to 90% occurring once. The sample was CD4+ or CD8+ T cells sorted from blood, taken in a trial of the OX40 agonist ivuxolimab. These receptors were taken from an adult with an advanced solid tumor such as melanoma, head and neck, liver or kidney cancer.

The chain employs TRBV14 and TRBJ2-3; D may correspond to TRBD1 or TRBD2 (5 bases each). V was clipped by 3 bases and J by 6 bases, with 10 bases between them. The CDR3 spans 13 residues. In germline, CDR1 is SGHDN, CDR2 FVKESK. The CDR3 spells CASSQLGDDTQYF. CDR3 DNA: TGTGCCAGCAGCCAGTTGGGGGACGATACGCAGTATTTT.

The CDR3 region is CASTAARATEAFF. CDR3 nucleotides: TGTGCCAGCACCGCCGCTAGGGCTACTGAAGCTTTCTTT. The chain employs TRBV2 and TRBJ1-1; D is ambiguous. Germline loops: CDR1 SNHLY, CDR2 FYNNEI. Trimming pared 7 bases from V and 5 bases from J, leaving 14 bases between. CDR3 length: 13 residues.

This clone was picked up a small number of times. The chain employs TRBV10-3 and TRBJ2-7, with 10 positions matching TRBD2. The V gene's germline CDR1 is ENHRY and CDR2 SYGVKD. V lost 0 bases and J lost 9; bases outside the gene matches: 11. There are 16 residues in the CDR3. The CDR3 spells CAISESVGLADLWQYF. In DNA, the CDR3 is TGTGCCATCAGTGAGTCGGTTGGACTAGCGGATTTATGGCAGTACTTC.

This clone has only a few counts. The chain uses TRBV6-6 and TRBJ1-5; D gene uncertain. V was trimmed by 2 bases and J by 2 bases, leaving 1 base between them. CDR3 size: 12 residues. Germline CDR1 is MNHNY and CDR2 is SVGAGI (reference sequence). CDR3 coding DNA: TGTGCCAGCAGTTACGGCAATCAGCCCCAGCATTTT. It specifies CASSYGNQPQHF.

The chain is built from TRBV4-2 and TRBJ2-2; D call uncertain. Germline V gene data show CDR1 as LGHNA and CDR2 as YNFKEQ. This CDR3 region has 13 residues. V shed 0 bases and J shed 1 base, with 0 bases lying between them. DNA of the CDR3: TGTGCCAGCAGCCAAGAGAACACCGGGGAGCTGTTTTTT. Residues: CASSQENTGELFF.

CDR3 nucleotides: TGTGCCAGCAGCCTTGGGGGGACTAATGAAAAACTGTTTTTT. Translating it yields CASSLGGTNEKLFF. The V call is TRBV9, the J call TRBJ1-4, with a tentative D call TRBD1 (5 bases). The CDR3 covers 14 residues. The ends were cut back, 4 bases at V and 2 bases at J, with 9 bases in the middle. Germline loops: CDR1 SGDLS, CDR2 YYNGEE.

The chain links TRBV27 to TRBJ2-7, with TRBD1 as a possible D gene (5 bases). Per germline, CDR1 MNHEY and CDR2 SMNVEV (reference sequence). This CDR3 contains 13 residues. V shed 3 bases and J shed 3 bases, with 9 bases lying between them. CDR3 residues: CASSFGQGYEQYF. The CDR3, as DNA: TGTGCCAGCAGTTTTGGGCAGGGCTACGAGCAGTACTTC.

The chain joins TRBV4-2 to TRBJ2-7; 10 bases line up with TRBD2. This CDR3 is 15 amino acids long. The trim removed 4 bases at V and 3 bases at J, leaving 6 bases unmatched. Germline CDR1 and CDR2: LGHNA and YNFKEQ. The CDR3 sequence: CASSLGTSANYEQYF. The CDR3 DNA follows: TGTGCCAGCAGCCTCGGGACTAGCGCAAACTACGAGCAGTACTTC.

For the CDR3, the DNA is TGTGCCAGCAGTGAGGACTCGAACAATGAGCAGTTCTTC. This codes for CASSEDSNNEQFF. The chain has TRBV6-4 and TRBJ2-1, with D perhaps matching TRBD2 (5 bases). Trimming pared 3 bases from V and 5 bases from J, leaving 8 bases between. CDR1 and CDR2 (germline): MRHNA, SNTAGT. This CDR3 spans 13 amino acids.

The V call is TRBV30, the J call TRBJ1-4, with D unresolved. CDR1 GTSNPN and CDR2 SVGIG come from the germline V gene (reference sequence). This CDR3 has 13 residues. V lost 0 bases and J lost 7, with 9 bases in between. CDR3 in amino acids: CAWSVPWSEKLFF. The CDR3 DNA sequence: TGTGCCTGGAGTGTACCCTGGAGTGAAAAACTGTTTTTT.

This chain uses TRBV10-1 with TRBJ2-5, with D perhaps matching TRBD2 (5 bases). V lost 3 bases and J 1 base, leaving 12 bases between the germline ends. The CDR3 is 15 amino acids. Germline CDR1 WNHNN, CDR2 SYGVQD (reference sequence). DNA of the CDR3: TGCGCCAGCAGTGAACGGGCGGGCCCCCAAGAGACCCAGTACTTC. Its translation is CASSERAGPQETQYF.

J is TRBJ2-2 and V is TRBV11-2, with unresolved D. V lost 5 bases and J lost 0, with 16 bases in between. The CDR3 extends over 17 amino acids. CDR1 and CDR2 (germline): SGHAT, FQNNGV. CDR3 DNA: TGTGCCAGCAGCACGATCTTTCTCGGGTCGAACACCGGGGAGCTGTTTTTT. Translated: CASSTIFLGSNTGELFF.

The CDR3 nucleotides read TGTGCCAGCGACAAGGGAGGACAGGTCTCCTACGAGCAGTACTTC. Its translation is CASDKGGQVSYEQYF. The rearrangement links TRBV2 to TRBJ2-7, with a weak D call TRBD1 (7 bases). CDR3 length: 15 residues. Germline CDR1 and CDR2: SNHLY and FYNNEI. Trimming cost V 8 bases and J 0 bases, with 17 bases left between them.

The rearrangement uses TRBV2 and TRBJ1-2; no firm D call. Germline CDR1 is SNHLY and CDR2 is FYNNEI. The CDR3 extends over 16 amino acids. V was pared by 2 bases and J by 4 bases, with 17 bases between. The CDR3 DNA sequence: TGTGCCAGCAGTGAAAGGTACACCTTGAAAGTCTATGGCTACACCTTC. It specifies CASSERYTLKVYGYTF.

This sequence joins TRBV4-1 and TRBJ2-5, with a weak D call TRBD2 (5 bases). Per germline, CDR1 MGHRA and CDR2 YSYEKL. Trimming cost V 1 base and J 4 bases, with 13 bases left between them. The CDR3 is made up of 15 amino acids. CDR3 DNA sequence: TGCGCCAGCAGCCAAGGAGCTCTAGCTGGAGAGACCCAGTACTTC. Protein product: CASSQGALAGETQYF.

The chain carries TRBV6-4 and TRBJ1-6, with D unclear. The length of the CDR3 is 11 residues. The V end lost 0 bases, the J end lost 15 bases, and 6 bases lay between the germline ends. Germline lookup yields CDR1 MRHNA and CDR2 SNTAGT. Here the CDR3 DNA reads TGTGCCAGCAGTGACTCGCGAGACCTCCACTTT. Translation: CASSDSRDLHF.

V is TRBV28 and J is TRBJ2-7; tentatively, D is TRBD2 (5 bases). The CDR3 sequence is 14 residues long. Germline loops: CDR1 MDHEN, CDR2 SYDVKM. The V end was cut by 2 bases, the J end by 2 bases, with 10 bases between. The chain's CDR3 is CASSLVGSAYEQYF. The CDR3 DNA is TGTGCCAGCAGTTTAGTAGGTAGCGCCTACGAGCAGTACTTC.

The rearrangement uses TRBV5-1 and TRBJ2-1, with 8 bases aligning to TRBD2. Per the germline V gene, CDR1 is SGHRS and CDR2 is YFSETQ. The CDR3 totals 15 residues. V lost 4 bases and J lost 7; bases outside the gene matches: 10. For the CDR3, the DNA is TGCGCCAGCAGCCCGGCCGGGACTAGGGGAAATGAGCAGTTCTTC. Encoded protein: CASSPAGTRGNEQFF.

This clone was seen a few times. J is TRBJ2-2 and V is TRBV30; D perhaps matches TRBD1 (5 bases). Per the germline V gene, CDR1 is GTSNPN and CDR2 is SVGIG (reference sequence). This CDR3 is built from 15 residues. V shed 4 bases and J shed 4 bases, with 16 bases lying between them. The CDR3 coding sequence is TGTGCCTGGAACTTGGGGCAGCTGGCCACCGGGGAGCTGTTTTTT. Encoded protein: CAWNLGQLATGELFF.

This chain joins TRBV11-3 and TRBJ2-3, with D unclear. Germline V lookup: CDR1 SGHNT, CDR2 YENEEA. This CDR3 is built from 12 residues. The V end was cut by 7 bases, the J end by 5 bases, with 10 bases between. The CDR3 protein is CASTHRGDTQYF. CDR3 coding DNA: TGTGCCAGCACCCACCGTGGAGATACGCAGTATTTT.

The chain uses TRBV11-2 and TRBJ2-7; D not resolved. The CDR3 length is 11 residues. The V and J ends lost 5 bases and 4 bases respectively, with 6 bases between them. Germline CDR1 SGHAT, CDR2 FQNNGV. CDR3 DNA sequence: TGTGCCAGCAGCCCCGGATACGAGCAGTACTTC. Translation: CASSPGYEQYF.